This T cell receptor beta chain was captured by sequencing in a study of blood T cells in healthy people across ages. The CDR3 length is 13 residues. Trimming took 7 bases from V and 3 from J; bases not matched to a gene: 4. CDR1 is SEHNR, CDR2 FQNEAQ, per germline (reference sequence). It was with a sample-barcoded 5' primer and a J-beta primer mix that a second PCR of about 6 to 12 cycles was run. TCRdb fed the 5' RACE reads into MiXCR, producing one record per CDR3 protein. The data show fewer than 900,000 distinct CDR3 sequences, roughly two fifths seen once. Sequenced sample: blood. The clonotype originates from a woman aged 55 to 70 in good health. The chain has TRBV7-9 and TRBJ2-7; 9 nucleotides match TRBD1. CDR3 DNA sequence: TGTGCCAGCAAGCGACAGGGGGACTACGAGCAGTACTTC. It specifies CASKRQGDYEQYF.